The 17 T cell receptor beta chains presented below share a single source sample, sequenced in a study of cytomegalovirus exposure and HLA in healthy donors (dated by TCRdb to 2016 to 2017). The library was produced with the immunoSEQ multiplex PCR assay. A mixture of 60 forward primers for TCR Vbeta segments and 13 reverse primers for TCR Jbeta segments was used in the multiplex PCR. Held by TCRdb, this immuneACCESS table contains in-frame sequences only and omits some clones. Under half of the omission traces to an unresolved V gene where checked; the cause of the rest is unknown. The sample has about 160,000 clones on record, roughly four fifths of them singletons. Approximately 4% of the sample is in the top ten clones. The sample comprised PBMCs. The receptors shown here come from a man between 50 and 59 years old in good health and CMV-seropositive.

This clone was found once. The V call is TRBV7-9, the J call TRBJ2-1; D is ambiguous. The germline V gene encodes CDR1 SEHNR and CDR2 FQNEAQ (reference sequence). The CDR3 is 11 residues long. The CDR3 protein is CAVSSYNEQFF. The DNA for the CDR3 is TGTGCGGTGAGCTCCTACAATGAGCAGTTCTTC.

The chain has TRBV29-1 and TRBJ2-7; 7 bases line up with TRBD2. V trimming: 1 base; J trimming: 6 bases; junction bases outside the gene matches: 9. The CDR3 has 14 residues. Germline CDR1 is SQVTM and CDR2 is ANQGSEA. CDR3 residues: CSVEAPRGGGEQYF. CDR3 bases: TGCAGCGTTGAAGCCCCTCGCGGGGGTGGCGAGCAGTACTTC.

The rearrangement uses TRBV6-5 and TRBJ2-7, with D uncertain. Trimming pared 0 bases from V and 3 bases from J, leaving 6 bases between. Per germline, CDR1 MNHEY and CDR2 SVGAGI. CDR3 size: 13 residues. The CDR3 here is CASSYSGSYEQYF. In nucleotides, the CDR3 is TGTGCCAGCAGTTACTCGGGCAGCTACGAGCAGTACTTC.

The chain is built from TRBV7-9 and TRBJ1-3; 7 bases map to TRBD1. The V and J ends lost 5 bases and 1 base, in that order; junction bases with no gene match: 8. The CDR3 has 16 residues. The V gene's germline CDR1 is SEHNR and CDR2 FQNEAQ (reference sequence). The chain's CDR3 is CASSPFGQASGNTIYF. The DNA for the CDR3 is TGTGCCAGCAGCCCCTTTGGACAGGCATCTGGAAACACCATATATTTT.

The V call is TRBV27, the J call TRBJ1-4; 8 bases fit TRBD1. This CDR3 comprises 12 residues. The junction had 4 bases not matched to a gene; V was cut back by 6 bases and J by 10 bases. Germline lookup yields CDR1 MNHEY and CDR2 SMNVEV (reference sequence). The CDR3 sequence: CASRITGGKLFF. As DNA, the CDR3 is TGTGCCAGCAGGATTACAGGGGGAAAACTGTTTTTT.

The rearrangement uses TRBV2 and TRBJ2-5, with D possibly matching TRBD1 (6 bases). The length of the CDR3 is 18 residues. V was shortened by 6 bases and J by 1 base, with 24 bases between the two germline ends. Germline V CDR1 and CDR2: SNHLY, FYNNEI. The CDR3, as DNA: TGTGCCAGCAGAAACAGGGCCCCGCAACAGTTGCCCCAAGAGACCCAGTACTTC. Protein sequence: CASRNRAPQQLPQETQYF.

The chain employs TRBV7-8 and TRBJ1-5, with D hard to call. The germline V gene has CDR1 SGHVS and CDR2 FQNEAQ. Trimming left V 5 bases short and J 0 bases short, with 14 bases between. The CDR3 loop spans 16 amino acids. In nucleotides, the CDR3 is TGTGCCAGCAGCCTCGAGGGCGCTCTTAGCAATCAGCCCCAGCATTTT. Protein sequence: CASSLEGALSNQPQHF. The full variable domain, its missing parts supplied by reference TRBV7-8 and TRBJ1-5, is GAGVSQSPRYKVAKRGQDVALRCDPISGHVSLFWYQQALGQGPEFLTYFQNEAQLDKSGLPSDRFFAERPEGSVSTLKIQRTQQEDSAVYLCASSLEGALSNQPQHFGDGTRLSIL.

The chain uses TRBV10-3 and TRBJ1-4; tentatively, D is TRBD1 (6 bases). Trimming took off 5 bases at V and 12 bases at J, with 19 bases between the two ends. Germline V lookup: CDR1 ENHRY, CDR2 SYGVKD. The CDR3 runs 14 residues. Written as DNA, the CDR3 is TGTGCCATCAGTCCAGAAACCGACAGGAAACAACTGTTTTTT. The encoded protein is CAISPETDRKQLFF.

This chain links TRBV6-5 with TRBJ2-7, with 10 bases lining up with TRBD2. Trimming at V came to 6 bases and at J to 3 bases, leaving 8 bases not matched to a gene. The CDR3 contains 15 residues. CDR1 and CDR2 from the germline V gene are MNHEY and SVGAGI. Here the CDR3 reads CASSILAGKIYEQYF. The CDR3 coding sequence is TGTGCCAGCAGCATACTAGCGGGGAAAATCTACGAGCAGTACTTC.

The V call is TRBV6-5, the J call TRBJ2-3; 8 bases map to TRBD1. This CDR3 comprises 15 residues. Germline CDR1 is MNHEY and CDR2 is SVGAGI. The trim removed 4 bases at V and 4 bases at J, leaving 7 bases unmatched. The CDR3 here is CASSSRTGRPDTQYF. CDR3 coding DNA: TGTGCCAGCAGTTCCCGGACAGGGAGGCCAGATACGCAGTATTTT.

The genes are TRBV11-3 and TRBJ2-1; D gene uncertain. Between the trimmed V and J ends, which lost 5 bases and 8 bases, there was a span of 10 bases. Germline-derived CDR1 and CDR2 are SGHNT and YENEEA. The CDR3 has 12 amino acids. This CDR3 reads CASSENGYEQFF. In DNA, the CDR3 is TGTGCCAGCAGCGAAAACGGGTATGAGCAGTTCTTC.

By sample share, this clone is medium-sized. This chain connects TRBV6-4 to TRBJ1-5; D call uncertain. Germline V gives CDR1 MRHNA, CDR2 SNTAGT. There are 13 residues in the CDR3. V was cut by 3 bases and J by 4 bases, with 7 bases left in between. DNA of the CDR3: TGTGCCAGCAGTGAGGCCCCAAATCAGCCCCAGCATTTT. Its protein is CASSEAPNQPQHF.

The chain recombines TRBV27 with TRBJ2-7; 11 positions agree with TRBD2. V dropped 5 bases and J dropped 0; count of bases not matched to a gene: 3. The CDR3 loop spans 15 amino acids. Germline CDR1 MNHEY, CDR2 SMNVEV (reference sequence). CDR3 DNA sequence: TGTGCCAGCAGTGGAACTAGCGGGAGCTCCTACGAGCAGTACTTC. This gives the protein CASSGTSGSSYEQYF.

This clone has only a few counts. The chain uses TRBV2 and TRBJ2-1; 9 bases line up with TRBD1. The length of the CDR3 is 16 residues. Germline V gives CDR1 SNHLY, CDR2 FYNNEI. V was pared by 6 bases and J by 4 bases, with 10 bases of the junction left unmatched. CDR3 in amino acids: CASSARTGGYYNEQFF. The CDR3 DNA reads TGTGCCAGCAGCGCACGAACAGGGGGCTATTACAATGAGCAGTTCTTC.

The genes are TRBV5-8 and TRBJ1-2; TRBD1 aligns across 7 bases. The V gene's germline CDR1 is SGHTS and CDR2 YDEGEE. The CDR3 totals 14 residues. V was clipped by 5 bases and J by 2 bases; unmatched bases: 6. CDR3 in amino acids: CASSRSGGNYGYTF. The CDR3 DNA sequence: TGTGCCAGCAGTAGATCAGGGGGAAACTATGGCTACACCTTC. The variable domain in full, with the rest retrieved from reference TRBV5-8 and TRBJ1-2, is EAGVTQSPTHLIKTRGQQATLRCSPISGHTSVYWYQQALGLGLQFLLWYDEGEERNRGNFPPRFSGRQFPNYSSELNVNALELEDSALYLCASSRSGGNYGYTFGSGTRLTVV.

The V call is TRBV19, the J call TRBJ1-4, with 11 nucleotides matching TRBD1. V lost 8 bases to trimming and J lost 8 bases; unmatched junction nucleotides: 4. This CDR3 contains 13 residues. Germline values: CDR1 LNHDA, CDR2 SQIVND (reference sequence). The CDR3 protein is CASAGQGVEKLFF. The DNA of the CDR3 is TGTGCCAGTGCGGGACAGGGGGTCGAAAAACTGTTTTTT.

The CDR3 region has the DNA TGTGCCAGCTCACGAAGCCAGAACACTGAAGCTTTCTTT. Its protein is CASSRSQNTEAFF. This chain uses TRBV18 with TRBJ1-1; D ambiguous. The germline gives CDR1 KGHSH, CDR2 LQKENI. This CDR3 has 13 amino acids. V was trimmed by 4 bases and J by 1 base, leaving 7 bases between them.